This entry describes one TCR beta chain. Antigen: not known. These data originate in a study of PD-1 blockade in classical Hodgkin lymphoma. Time point defined: cycle 4 day 1 (C4D1), after less than 7 weeks of nivolumab. Each and every patient relapsed after autologous stem cell transplantation, and patients got differing brentuximab vedotin exposure. Study-level findings and limits: Lower baseline TCR diversity marked trial partial responders and progressors.

Here immunoSEQ multiplex PCR was the method, and the copy in TCRdb shows in-frame clones only, minus some. The data contain roughly 8,500 clones, roughly 87% of them seen just once; the ten biggest clones take up under 40%. CDR1 and CDR2 (germline): MGHRA, YSYEKL. This CDR3 spans 17 amino acids. Trimming at V came to 1 base and at J to 1 base, leaving 6 bases not matched to a gene. V and J are TRBV4-1 and TRBJ2-5, with 10 nucleotides matching TRBD2. The sequences come from peripheral blood mononuclear cells (PBMCs), collected before the fourth cycle of nivolumab. This TCR was recovered from a human donor with classical Hodgkin lymphoma. The CDR3 DNA reads TGCGCCAGCAGCCAAGGCGGTGGACTAGCGGCCCAAGAGACCCAGTACTTC. This codes for CASSQGGGLAAQETQYF.